These T cell receptor beta chains were read from a single sample in a study of blood T cell repertoires in COVID-19. The repertoire was sequenced with immunoSEQ multiplex PCR; TCRdb's copy has only in-frame clones and lacks some. The sample contains about 170,000 clones, 79% of which appear only once. The sample taken for sequencing was PBMCs or T cells enriched from blood (not recorded which). Receptors originate from a woman in her sixties or seventies in a cohort exposed to, infected with or recovered from COVID-19 (not recorded which). CDR3s include the opening cysteine and the closing phenylalanine or tryptophan. A D gene is named only where the DNA matches it firmly. The size entry is marked missing in some rows and otherwise reads once, few, many or a size class.

>.|TRBV19|few|TRBJ2-1
TGTGCCAGTAGTATCGGTCGGAGCAATGAGCAGTTCTTC
CASSIGRSNEQFF
>.|TRBV24-1|once|TRBJ1-2
TGTGCCACCAGTGATTTTTCAGGGGCTGGCTACACCTTC
CATSDFSGAGYTF
>TRBD2|TRBV28|.|TRBJ2-7
TGTGCCACCACAACTAGCGTGCTCTCCTACGAGCAGTACTTC
CATTTSVLSYEQYF
>.|TRBV19|few|TRBJ1-4
TGTGCCAGTACCACCCCATTGGGTGCAGGGGAAAAACTGTTTTTT
CASTTPLGAGEKLFF
>.|TRBV6-5|.|TRBJ1-2
TGTGCCAGCAGCGCCTACCAGGGCGATTCTTATGGCTACACCTTC
CASSAYQGDSYGYTF
>.|TRBV24-1|.|TRBJ2-2
TGTGCCACCAGTCGCTCAGGGGCGGGCACCGGGGAGCTGTTTTTT
CATSRSGAGTGELFF
>.|TRBV24-1|few|TRBJ2-1
TGTGCCACCAGTGATTCGCGGAAAGACTACAATGAGCAGTTCTTC
CATSDSRKDYNEQFF
>.|TRBV5-1|few|TRBJ1-4
TGCGCCAGCAGCCTCGGACAGAGCTCTAATGAAAAACTGTTTTTT
CASSLGQSSNEKLFF
>.|TRBV5-4|few|TRBJ1-2
TGTGCCAGCAGCTTCCCTCGGGATGGCTATGGCTACACCTTC
CASSFPRDGYGYTF
>TRBD2|TRBV19|.|TRBJ2-3
TGTGCCAGTAGTACACTGCGGACTAGCGGTACCACAGATACGCAGTATTTT
CASSTLRTSGTTDTQYF
>TRBD1|TRBV5-1|.|TRBJ1-4
TGCGCCAGCAGCTTGTATTACGACAGGGATGAAAAACTGTTTTTT
CASSLYYDRDEKLFF
>TRBD1|TRBV18|.|TRBJ1-1
TGTGCCAGCTCACCACTGACAGGGATGAACACTGAAGCTTTCTTT
CASSPLTGMNTEAFF
>.|TRBV6-2/TRBV6-3|.|TRBJ1-1
TGTGCCAGCAGTTACTCGTCTATGAACACTGAAGCTTTCTTT
CASSYSSMNTEAFF
>.|TRBV29-1|.|TRBJ2-7
TGCAGCGTGTCAGGAGGGGGGGCGAACGAGCAGTACTTC
CSVSGGGANEQYF
>.|TRBV12-3/TRBV12-4|.|TRBJ1-2
TGTGCCAGCAGTTTAAATTTTTTTGGGCGCACCTTC
CASSLNFFGRTF
>.|TRBV11-3|.|TRBJ2-1
TGTGCCAGCAGCTCTCAGGGAAGGGCGTACAGCAATGAGCAGTTCTTC
CASSSQGRAYSNEQFF
>TRBD2|TRBV10-3|few|TRBJ2-1
TGTGCCACCGGACTAGTCCAAGGTGAGCAGTTCTTC
CATGLVQGEQFF
>TRBD1|TRBV5-1|.|TRBJ2-5
TGCGCCAGCAGCTTGGGGGACAGGGAGTACAGGGACTCACAAGAGACCCAGTACTTC
CASSLGDREYRDSQETQYF
>TRBD2|TRBV28|.|TRBJ2-7
TGTGCCAGCAGTCTGACTAGCGGTAATTTCGGTGAGCAGTACTTC
CASSLTSGNFGEQYF
>TRBD2|TRBV19|once|TRBJ2-5
TGTGCCAGTAGTATGCTAGCGGGAATGGAGACCCAGTACTTC
CASSMLAGMETQYF
>.|TRBV19|.|TRBJ2-5
TGTGCCAGTAGCCTTCAGGCCCAGTACTTC
CASSLQAQYF
>.|TRBV5-6|.|TRBJ2-5
TGTGCCAGCAGCTTGGACGGGGGATTACGACAAGAGACCCAGTACTTC
CASSLDGGLRQETQYF
>TRBD2|TRBV27|few|TRBJ2-5
TGTGCCAGCAGTTTTTGGACTAGCGGTCAAGAGACCCAGTACTTC
CASSFWTSGQETQYF
>TRBD1|TRBV7-6|few|TRBJ1-3
TGTGCCAGCAGCTTAACTTCCGGGACAGGGCCCGGAAACACCATATATTTT
CASSLTSGTGPGNTIYF
>TRBD1|TRBV18|.|TRBJ1-2
TGTGCCAGCTCACCAGCCAGCGGGACAGGGGGCGCAAATGGCTACACCTTC
CASSPASGTGGANGYTF
>.|TRBV14|.|TRBJ1-6
TGTGCCAGCAGCCAAAACGGTTATTCACCCCTCCACTTT
CASSQNGYSPLHF
>TRBD1|TRBV28|.|TRBJ2-5
TGTGCCAGCAGTGGGCAGGGGGTTAGAGAGACCCAGTACTTC
CASSGQGVRETQYF
>TRBD1|TRBV9|few|TRBJ1-1
TGTGCCAGCAGCGCCCAACAGGGGGCTTACACTGAAGCTTTCTTT
CASSAQQGAYTEAFF
>.|TRBV28|.|TRBJ2-2
TGTGCCAGCAGTTTACCTCTGAGGGCGGCGAACACCGGGGAGCTGTTTTTT
CASSLPLRAANTGELFF
>TRBD1|TRBV5-1|.|TRBJ1-1
TGCGCCAGCAGCCCGGGGACAGGGGTGAACACTGAAGCTTTCTTT
CASSPGTGVNTEAFF
>.|TRBV21-1|.|TRBJ2-5
TGTGCCAGCAGCGGGCCCTTGCCTAGCGGGGACCAAGAGACCCAGTACTTC
CASSGPLPSGDQETQYF
>TRBD2|TRBV28|.|TRBJ2-1
TGTGCCAGCAAAGGATCAATGGCTAGCGGGAGGAATGAGCAGTTCTTC
CASKGSMASGRNEQFF
>TRBD1|TRBV28|.|TRBJ1-1
TGTGCCAGCAAGTTAAGGGCAGGGGGCTCCCCGACTGAAGCTTTCTTT
CASKLRAGGSPTEAFF
>TRBD2|TRBV6-2/TRBV6-3|once|TRBJ2-1
TGTGCCAGCAGTCTATTGACTAGCGGGGCTTACAATGAGCAGTTCTTC
CASSLLTSGAYNEQFF
>.|TRBV18|.|TRBJ2-1
TGTGCCAGCTCACCGCGACAGAGGAATGAGCAGTTCTTC
CASSPRQRNEQFF
>.|TRBV18|.|TRBJ1-5
TGTGCCAGCTCACCTTACGCGAATCAGCCCCAGCATTTT
CASSPYANQPQHF
>.|TRBV28|.|TRBJ1-4
TGTGCCAGCAGGCAATCAGGGTGGGATGAAAAACTGTTTTTT
CASRQSGWDEKLFF
>TRBD2|TRBV5-3|.|TRBJ2-7
TGTGCCAGAAGCCCAACAAGCGGGAGGTCCGGCTACGAGCAGTACTTC
CARSPTSGRSGYEQYF
>.|TRBV10-1|.|TRBJ2-1
TGCGCCAGCAGTGGGAGGGGGCAGAATGAGCAGTTCTTC
CASSGRGQNEQFF
>TRBD2|TRBV7-3|.|TRBJ2-5
TGTGCCAGCAGCGCGACTAGCGGGAGTGGAGAGACCCAGTACTTC
CASSATSGSGETQYF
>TRBD1|TRBV5-6|.|TRBJ1-2
TGTGCCAGCAGCTTGAGGTTGTCAGGGGGACTCTATGGCTACACCTTC
CASSLRLSGGLYGYTF
>.|TRBV7-6|.|TRBJ1-3
TGTGCCAGCAGCTCCTCCCTCCCGGGGGTCGGAAACACCATATATTTT
CASSSSLPGVGNTIYF
>TRBD1|TRBV6-1|.|TRBJ1-2
TGTGCCAGCAGTGAAAGGACAGGGCCAAACTATGGCTACACCTTC
CASSERTGPNYGYTF
>.|TRBV12-3/TRBV12-4|few|TRBJ2-7
TGTGCCAGCAGCCCCGTCTCGGGCGAGCAGTACTTC
CASSPVSGEQYF
>TRBD1|TRBV7-2|.|TRBJ1-2
TGTGCCAGCAGCCAGGACAGGGGGCCTAGTGGCTACACCTTC
CASSQDRGPSGYTF